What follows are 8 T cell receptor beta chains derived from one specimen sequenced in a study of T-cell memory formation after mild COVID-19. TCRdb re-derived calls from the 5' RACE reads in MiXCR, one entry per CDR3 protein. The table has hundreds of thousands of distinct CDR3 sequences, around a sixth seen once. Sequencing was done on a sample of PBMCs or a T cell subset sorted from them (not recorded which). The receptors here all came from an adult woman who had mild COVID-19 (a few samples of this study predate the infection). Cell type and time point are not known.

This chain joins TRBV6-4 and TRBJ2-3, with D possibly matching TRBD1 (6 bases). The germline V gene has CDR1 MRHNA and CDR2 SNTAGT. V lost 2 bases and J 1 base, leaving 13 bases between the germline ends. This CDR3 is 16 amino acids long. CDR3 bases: TGTGCCAGCAGTGACAAAACAGGGAGCGGCACAGATACGCAGTATTTT. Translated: CASSDKTGSGTDTQYF.

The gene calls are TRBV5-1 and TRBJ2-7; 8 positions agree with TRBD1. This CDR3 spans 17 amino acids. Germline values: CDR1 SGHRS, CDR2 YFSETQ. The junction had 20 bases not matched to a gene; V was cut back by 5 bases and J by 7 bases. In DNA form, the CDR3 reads TGCGCCAGCAGTCGAGAAACCCGGGACAGGCGTCGGGGGGAGCAGTACTTC. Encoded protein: CASSRETRDRRRGEQYF.

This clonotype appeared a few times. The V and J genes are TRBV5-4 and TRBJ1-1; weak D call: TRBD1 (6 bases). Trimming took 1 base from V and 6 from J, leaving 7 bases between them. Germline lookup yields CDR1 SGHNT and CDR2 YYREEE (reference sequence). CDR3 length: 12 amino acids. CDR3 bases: TGTGCCAGCAGCTTGCGACAGGCTGAAGCTTTCTTT. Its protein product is CASSLRQAEAFF.

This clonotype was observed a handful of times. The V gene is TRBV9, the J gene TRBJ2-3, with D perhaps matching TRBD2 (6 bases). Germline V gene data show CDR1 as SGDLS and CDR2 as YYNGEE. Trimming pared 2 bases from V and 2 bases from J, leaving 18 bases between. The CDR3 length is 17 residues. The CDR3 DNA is TGTGCCAGCAGCGTGGGAGGAGGGCTAGCGATCACAGATACGCAGTATTTT. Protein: CASSVGGGLAITDTQYF.

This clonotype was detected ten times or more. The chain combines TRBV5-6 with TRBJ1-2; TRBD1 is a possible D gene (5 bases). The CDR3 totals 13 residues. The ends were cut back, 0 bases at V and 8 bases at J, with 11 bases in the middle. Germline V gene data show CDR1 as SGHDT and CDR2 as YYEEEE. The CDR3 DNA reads TGTGCCAGCAGCTTGGGGGGCCTCGGAGGCTACACCTTC. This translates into CASSLGGLGGYTF.

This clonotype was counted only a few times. The CDR3 sequence: CASSFAPPGEQYF. The CDR3 bases are TGCGCCAGCAGCTTCGCGCCCCCGGGGGAGCAGTACTTC. The chain joins TRBV5-1 to TRBJ2-7; maybe TRBD2 (5 bases). Germline V gene lookup returns CDR1 SGHRS and CDR2 YFSETQ. V lost 2 bases to trimming and J lost 7 bases, with 13 bases between them. The CDR3 totals 13 residues.

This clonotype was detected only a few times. The CDR3 bases are TGTGCCAGTACCCCACAGGGGGGCAACCAAGAGACCCAGTACTTC. This codes for CASTPQGGNQETQYF. The gene calls are TRBV12-3 or TRBV12-4 and TRBJ2-5; 8 positions agree with TRBD1. V gave up 9 bases and J gave up 0 bases; unmatched junction bases: 9. This CDR3 has 15 amino acids.

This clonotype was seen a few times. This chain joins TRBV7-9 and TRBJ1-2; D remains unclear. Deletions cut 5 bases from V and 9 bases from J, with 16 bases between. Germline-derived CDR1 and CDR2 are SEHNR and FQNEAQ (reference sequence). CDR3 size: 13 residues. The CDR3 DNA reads TGTGCCAGCAGCCCTAACAAACAAGTTAGCTACACCTTC. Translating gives CASSPNKQVSYTF.